The 26 T cell receptor beta chains listed next were all sequenced from one sample in a study. Measured with immunoSEQ multiplex PCR; TCRdb has only the in-frame clones, and not every one. This repertoire shows about 50,000 clones, approximately 93% found once; its top ten account for about 11%. The material sequenced was PBMCs. These TCRs come from a man aged 35-49 years with rheumatoid arthritis.

The V gene is TRBV30, the J gene TRBJ2-2, with 8 bases that match TRBD1. Germline V gene data show CDR1 as GTSNPN and CDR2 as SVGIG (reference sequence). Germline trimming cut 0 bases from V and 5 bases from J; bases unmatched to any gene: 11. CDR3 length: 17 amino acids. CDR3 sequence: CAWSVRYAQGGTGELFF. As DNA, the CDR3 is TGTGCCTGGAGTGTACGTTACGCACAGGGGGGTACCGGGGAGCTGTTTTTT.

This clone was counted once. This chain joins TRBV7-2 and TRBJ2-7; D might be TRBD2 (6 bases). CDR3 length: 15 residues. Germline CDR1 SGHTA, CDR2 FQGNSA. V was shortened by 5 bases and J by 0 bases, with 14 bases between the two germline ends. The CDR3 region is CASSMGLSSSYEQYF. For the CDR3, the DNA is TGTGCCAGCAGCATGGGACTGTCTTCCTCCTACGAGCAGTACTTC.

CDR3 bases: TGCGCCAGCAGTGAGAGCAGGGGTTTGACAGATACGCAGTATTTT. It is translated as CASSESRGLTDTQYF. The chain has TRBV10-1 and TRBJ2-3, with D perhaps TRBD1 (6 bases). V was shortened by 2 bases and J by 3 bases, with 12 bases between the two germline ends. Germline CDR1 is WNHNN and CDR2 is SYGVQD (reference sequence). CDR3 length: 15 amino acids.

The genes are TRBV5-1 and TRBJ1-2, with 10 bases matching TRBD1. J lost 6 bases, V lost 4 bases, and 6 bases had no gene match. There are 14 residues in the CDR3. Germline assignment: CDR1 SGHRS and CDR2 YFSETQ. For the CDR3, the DNA is TGCGCCAGCAGCGCGGACAGGGGGTACGATGGCTACACCTTC. Amino acids: CASSADRGYDGYTF.

The chain recombines TRBV9 with TRBJ2-4; 8 nucleotides align to TRBD1. The CDR3 contains 15 residues. With V trimmed by 0 bases and J by 8 bases, 7 bases remained unmatched. In germline, CDR1 is SGDLS, CDR2 YYNGEE. The CDR3 region is CASSVGSVQGDIQYF. The CDR3 DNA sequence: TGTGCCAGCAGCGTAGGCTCGGTACAGGGGGACATTCAGTACTTC. Combining the CDR3 with reference TRBV9 and TRBJ2-4 gives the whole variable domain DSGVTQTPKHLITATGQRVTLRCSPRSGDLSVYWYQQSLDQGLQFLIQYYNGEERAKGNILERFSAQQFPDLHSELNLSSLELGDSALYFCASSVGSVQGDIQYFGAGTRLSVL.

The rearrangement links TRBV6-6 to TRBJ1-2, with D tentatively TRBD1 (6 bases). This CDR3 spans 15 amino acids. Germline values: CDR1 MNHNY, CDR2 SVGAGI (reference sequence). The V gene lost 9 bases and the J gene lost 6 bases, with 23 bases spanning the gap. The CDR3 nucleotides read TGTGCCAGTGGGGGGCCGGGGGCCCCGGAAGATGGCTACACCTTC. Encoded protein: CASGGPGAPEDGYTF.

The V and J genes are TRBV27 and TRBJ2-7, with D perhaps assigned TRBD1 or TRBD2 (5 bases each). The germline CDR1 and CDR2 sequences are MNHEY and SMNVEV (reference sequence). This CDR3 comprises 12 residues. Trimming took off 9 bases at V and 2 bases at J, with 11 bases between the two ends. The CDR3 spells CASKRGPYEQYF. In DNA form, the CDR3 reads TGTGCCAGTAAGAGGGGTCCCTACGAGCAGTACTTC.

CDR3 DNA: TGTGCCAGCAGCTCCAGGACTAGCGGGAGAGGGTTGGAGACCCAGTACTTC. This encodes CASSSRTSGRGLETQYF. The genes are TRBV7-8 and TRBJ2-5; TRBD2 matches 13 bases. V shed 4 bases, J shed 5 bases, and the junction held 10 bases outside the gene matches. The CDR3 is 17 amino acids. Germline V gives CDR1 SGHVS, CDR2 FQNEAQ.

The rearrangement uses TRBV19 and TRBJ2-5; D not certain. The length of the CDR3 is 14 residues. Looked up from germline, CDR1 is LNHDA and CDR2 is SQIVND (reference sequence). Trimming left V 1 base short and J 0 bases short, with 6 bases between. CDR3 amino acids: CASSIVGYQETQYF. Here the CDR3 DNA reads TGTGCCAGTAGTATAGTGGGGTACCAAGAGACCCAGTACTTC.

The chain employs TRBV7-9 and TRBJ2-1, with 8 bases matching TRBD2. V gave up 3 bases and J gave up 8 bases; unmatched junction bases: 12. The CDR3 covers 16 residues. CDR1 is SEHNR and CDR2 is FQNEAQ in the germline V gene (reference sequence). The CDR3 region has the DNA TGTGCCAGCAGCTTTTTAGCGGGACTAGTCCGGGATGAGCAGTTCTTC. Translation gives CASSFLAGLVRDEQFF.

The gene calls are TRBV6-5 and TRBJ1-1; D remains ambiguous. Germline assignment: CDR1 MNHEY and CDR2 SVGAGI. V gave up 2 bases and J gave up 1 base, with 8 bases separating them. This CDR3 has 14 residues. The CDR3 here is CASSYARQNTEAFF. In nucleotides, the CDR3 is TGTGCCAGCAGTTACGCCCGACAGAACACTGAAGCTTTCTTT.

The V and J genes are TRBV18 and TRBJ2-3; perhaps TRBD2 as D (6 bases). With 0 bases removed from V and 4 bases from J, the gap between germline ends came to 14 bases. The germline V gene has CDR1 KGHSH and CDR2 LQKENI. The CDR3 is 16 amino acids. The CDR3 sequence is CASSPPESGVADTQYF. CDR3 bases: TGTGCCAGCTCACCACCGGAGTCGGGAGTAGCAGATACGCAGTATTTT.

A single count supports this clone. The chain combines TRBV7-6 with TRBJ2-5; the D is unclear. This CDR3 spans 16 amino acids. Germline values: CDR1 SGHVS, CDR2 FNYEAQ. V lost 1 base and J lost 5, with 17 bases in between. This chain's CDR3 is CASSLEESPSPETQYF. The CDR3 DNA reads as TGTGCCAGCAGCTTAGAGGAGTCCCCGAGTCCGGAGACCCAGTACTTC.

The rearrangement uses TRBV12-5 and TRBJ2-7; 7 bases map to TRBD2. V lost 0 bases to trimming and J lost 2 bases; unmatched junction nucleotides: 4. The CDR3 spans 15 residues. Germline assignment: CDR1 LGHNT and CDR2 FRNRAP. The CDR3 bases are TGTGCTAGTGGTTTGGTGACAGCGGGGCCCTACGAGCAGTACTTC. As protein: CASGLVTAGPYEQYF.

J is TRBJ2-1 and V is TRBV15; D is perhaps TRBD1 or TRBD2 (5 bases each). Germline V CDR1 and CDR2: LNHNV, YYDKDF (reference sequence). V was clipped by 6 bases and J by 12 bases, with 12 bases between them. The CDR3 extends over 11 amino acids. CDR3 in amino acids: CATSWGFVQFF. CDR3 coding DNA: TGTGCCACCAGTTGGGGGTTTGTGCAGTTCTTC.

This clone was seen a single time. The CDR3 DNA is TGTGCCAGCAGTCGGGGGGCGGGTTACAATCAGCCCCAGCATTTT. Translation: CASSRGAGYNQPQHF. The chain employs TRBV2 and TRBJ1-5; TRBD1 might be the D (6 bases). With 5 bases removed from V and 3 bases from J, the gap between germline ends came to 14 bases. The CDR3 has 15 residues. Looked up from germline, CDR1 is SNHLY and CDR2 is FYNNEI.

This chain links TRBV7-9 with TRBJ2-1, with 7 bases aligning to TRBD2. The germline V gene encodes CDR1 SEHNR and CDR2 FQNEAQ (reference sequence). V lost 7 bases and J lost 11; bases outside the gene matches: 11. This CDR3 has 13 residues. In nucleotides, the CDR3 is TGTGCCAGCAAGGGGAGGGCAGTGGACCAGCAGTTCTTC. Its translation is CASKGRAVDQQFF.

This CDR3 reads CASRTPGTGSHEQYF. DNA of the CDR3: TGTGCCAGCAGAACGCCCGGGACAGGGTCCCACGAGCAGTACTTC. The J gene is TRBJ2-7, the V gene TRBV27, with 9 positions matching TRBD1. This CDR3 contains 15 residues. The germline CDR1 and CDR2 sequences are MNHEY and SMNVEV (reference sequence). V was clipped by 6 bases and J by 5 bases; unmatched bases: 11.

The V gene is TRBV5-1, the J gene TRBJ1-6, with D possibly matching TRBD1 (6 bases). The CDR3 has 14 amino acids. The V end lost 4 bases, the J end lost 5 bases, and 10 bases lay between the germline ends. CDR1 is SGHRS, CDR2 YFSETQ, per germline. Here the CDR3 reads CASSPGQNNSPLHF. The CDR3, as DNA: TGCGCCAGCAGCCCCGGACAGAATAATTCACCCCTCCACTTT. The whole variable domain, filled in from reference TRBV5-1 and TRBJ1-6, reads KAGVTQTPRYLIKTRGQQVTLSCSPISGHRSVSWYQQTPGQGLQFLFEYFSETQRNKGNFPGRFSGRQFSNSRSEMNVSTLELGDSALYLCASSPGQNNSPLHFGNGTRLTVT.

The chain couples TRBV30 to TRBJ2-1, with 9 bases fitting TRBD2. CDR3 length: 14 amino acids. Germline lookup yields CDR1 GTSNPN and CDR2 SVGIG (reference sequence). Trimming cost V 3 bases and J 10 bases; bases outside gene matches: 10. In DNA, the CDR3 is TGTGCCTGGAGAGGGACTAGCAATCTTCACGAGCAGTTCTTC. Translated: CAWRGTSNLHEQFF.

The rearrangement uses TRBV5-5 and TRBJ2-1; D is unresolved. Trimming stripped 2 bases from V and 0 bases from J, with 6 bases between. CDR3 length: 14 residues. The V gene's germline CDR1 is SGHKS and CDR2 YYEKEE (reference sequence). DNA of the CDR3: TGTGCCAGCAGCTTTAGCCTCTCCTACAATGAGCAGTTCTTC. Amino acids: CASSFSLSYNEQFF.

V and J are TRBV12-3 or TRBV12-4 and TRBJ2-7; a weak D match, TRBD2 (6 bases). V shed 8 bases and J shed 6 bases, with 8 bases lying between them. The CDR3 sequence is 10 residues long. CDR3 sequence (DNA): TGTGCCAGCGGGGACTCCGAGCAGTACTTC. Translation: CASGDSEQYF.

The V gene is TRBV28, the J gene TRBJ1-2, with a weak D call TRBD1 (6 bases). V lost 6 bases and J 8 bases, leaving 19 bases between the germline ends. CDR1 is MDHEN, CDR2 SYDVKM, per germline. The CDR3 runs to 14 residues. CDR3 loop: CASRLLQGSHGYTF. The CDR3 nucleotides read TGTGCCAGCAGGTTACTACAGGGTTCGCACGGCTACACCTTC.

The chain couples TRBV11-3 to TRBJ2-2; D gene ambiguous. The CDR3 loop spans 12 amino acids. Between the trimmed V and J ends, which lost 6 bases and 1 base, there was a span of 3 bases. CDR1 is SGHNT, CDR2 YENEEA, per germline. For the CDR3, the DNA is TGTGCCAGCAGGAGGAACACCGGGGAGCTGTTTTTT. Amino acid sequence: CASRRNTGELFF.

The chain uses TRBV19 and TRBJ1-1; TRBD1 agrees at 8 bases. The ends lost 6 bases at V and 0 bases at J; junction bases unmatched: 3. Germline assignment: CDR1 LNHDA and CDR2 SQIVND (reference sequence). The CDR3 loop spans 14 amino acids. For the CDR3, the DNA is TGTGCCAGTAGGGGACAGGCATTGAACACTGAAGCTTTCTTT. It translates to CASRGQALNTEAFF.

The V call is TRBV19, the J call TRBJ2-5, with D perhaps TRBD2 (6 bases). The V end lost 1 base, the J end lost 5 bases, and 14 bases lay between the germline ends. The CDR3 loop spans 15 amino acids. CDR1 is LNHDA and CDR2 is SQIVND in the germline V gene (reference sequence). This CDR3 is CASSIGLGLAETQYF. The CDR3 DNA sequence: TGTGCCAGTAGTATAGGACTAGGATTGGCCGAGACCCAGTACTTC.